Detailed here is one T cell receptor beta chain. Its target antigen remains unknown. Base qualities are not provided; no much larger clone lies one nucleotide away. The data belong to a study of blood T cell repertoires in COVID-19 (dated by TCRdb to 2020 to 2021). Regarding the research as a whole: Collaborator samples came from the United States, Italy and Spain and covered acute and convalescent phases of COVID-19. The prospective study material was composed of cDNA or gDNA derived from T cells, B-cell-depleted T cells, or PBMCs. Subjects who had been exposed to COVID-19, were actively infected with it, or had recovered from it provided the deeply sampled blood TCRbeta repertoires that made up the dataset. The repertoires were made available in a free public database intended to serve as a resource for research on the immune response to SARS-CoV-2. Samples were obtained from the ongoing ImmuneRACE study (first 160 participants) and from about 1,300 subjects provided by 6 global collaborators. The sample metadata nearly always contained a de-identified subject ID, COVID-19 status, age in years and sex. Where available, HLA class I and class II types were obtained from metadata supplied by the sample provider rather than from assay-based typing.

Inclusive of the bounding cysteine and phenylalanine, the CDR3 is 13 residues long. Of all the DNA, just the CDR3 is kept, 39 bases in frame from base 1. Relative to germline, V is 1 base shorter and J is 10 bases shorter, with 13 bases between their ends. The germline V gene gives CDR1 as SGHVS and CDR2 as FNYEAQ. TCRbeta CDR3 regions were amplified from genomic DNA by means of the immunoSEQ Assay, a bias-controlled multiplex PCR. The original methods were these. Nucleated cell counts per sample were estimated from amplification of reference gene primers within the assay. Sequence reads were collapsed and filtered to measure the absolute abundance of every unique TCRbeta CDR3 rearrangement. For each sample, productive Simpson clonality was calculated as the square root of Simpson's diversity index across productive rearrangements. In TCRdb, the immuneACCESS table is reduced to in-frame sequences with V and J assigned. These tables do not hold every clone; where another copy was compared, an unresolved V gene accounts for under half, and the others remain unexplained. D and trimming were read from the DNA, whereas the V and J calls and clone size are those reported in that table. This sample has around 180,000 clones in its table, and about 85% of those were observed once. The top ten clonotypes cover more than 25% of the sample.

Paper-wide results and their limitations: Clinical and demographic metadata were provided uncurated, with the amount varying by source and participant.

Each collaborating institution followed its own protocols to collect whole blood in K2EDTA tubes. Collaborator samples were shipped for TCRbeta analysis as frozen whole blood, isolated PBMCs, or DNA extracted from either sample type. The sequence is built from TRBV7-6 and TRBJ1-2, with the D gene too uncertain to name. The sample consisted of peripheral blood. This clonotype originated in a man aged 55-75 years with acute or convalescent COVID-19. The CDR3 loop reads CASSLGLAGDYTF. The DNA sequence is as follows: TGTGCCAGCAGCTTAGGTCTGGCGGGAGACTACACCTTC. With all but the CDR3 taken from the reference TRBV7-6 and TRBJ1-2 genes, the full variable domain is: GAGVSQSPRYKVTKRGQDVALRCDPISGHVSLYWYRQALGQGPEFLTYFNYEAQQDKSGLPNDRFSAERPEGSISTLTIQRTEQRDSAMYRCASSLGLAGDYTFGSGTRLTVV.